This T cell receptor beta chain was found in a study of T cell repertoires in cytomegalovirus infection. Study background: Peptides in the study included HLA-C-restricted and HLA-B-restricted CMV epitopes.

Study-level points and caveats: The cumulative frequency of public TCR beta families distinguished individuals who carried CMV together with the relevant HLA.

MiXCR was run by TCRdb on the reads, yielding one entry per CDR3 protein. The repertoire consists of approximately 990,000 distinct CDR3 sequences, with approximately 31% occurring once and the leading ten covering roughly 12%. Trimming took 1 base from V and 1 from J, leaving 13 bases between them. The CDR3 extends over 16 amino acids. CDR1 and CDR2 (germline): LGHDT, YNNKEL (reference sequence). Comment on this clonotype: Antigen specificity is unknown.

The sequence came from a human donor in good health (CMV status not recorded). Some clones in this sample may be carry-over from other donors' samples. Sequenced here: cultured CD8+ T cells from PBMCs, sampled from culture after CMV antigen stimulation. The chain employs TRBV3-1 and TRBJ2-5, with TRBD2 as a possible D gene (5 bases). In DNA form, the CDR3 reads TGTGCCAGCAGCCAAGGGGAGCCGGAGGCCCAAGAGACCCAGTACTTC. Translating gives CASSQGEPEAQETQYF.